Sequencing of this T cell receptor beta chain was carried out in a study of cytomegalovirus exposure and HLA in healthy donors. At the level of the study: Earlier findings included 117 million unique TCR beta sequences obtained from about 180 million T cells.

General observations from the study: Later analysis identified a missense DCLRE1C variant that was linked to TCR beta V- and J-gene trimming. Researchers catalogued about 150 TCR beta chains as cytomegalovirus-associated.

With 60 Vbeta and 13 Jbeta primers, the PCR was carried out. Some clones are missing from TCRdb's copy, which holds only in-frame ones; the method was immunoSEQ multiplex PCR. The table records fewer than 150,000 clones, 80% of them present only once. About this clone itself: Its specificity is not known.

This sequence originates from a man aged 35 to 55 in good health and CMV-seropositive. Material for sequencing was PBMCs.

The CDR3 is CASSYPGQSTGELFF. DNA of the CDR3: TGTGCCAGCTCGTACCCGGGACAAAGTACCGGGGAGCTGTTTTTT. V gene TRBV2 combines with J gene TRBJ2-2, with D perhaps TRBD1 (6 bases). Trimming shortened V by 8 bases and J by 5 bases, and 18 bases separated the two germline ends. The germline gives CDR1 SNHLY, CDR2 FYNNEI. This CDR3 has 15 residues.